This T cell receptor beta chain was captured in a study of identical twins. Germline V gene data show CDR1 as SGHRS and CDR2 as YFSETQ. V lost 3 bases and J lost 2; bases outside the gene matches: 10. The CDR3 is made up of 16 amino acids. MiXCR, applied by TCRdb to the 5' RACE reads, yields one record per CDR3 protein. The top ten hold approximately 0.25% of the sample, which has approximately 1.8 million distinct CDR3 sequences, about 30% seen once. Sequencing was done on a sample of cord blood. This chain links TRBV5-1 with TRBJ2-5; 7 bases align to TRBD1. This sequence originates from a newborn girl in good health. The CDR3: CASSYSPQGQQETQYF. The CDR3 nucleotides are TGCGCCAGCAGCTATTCCCCACAGGGACAGCAAGAGACCCAGTACTTC.